These T cell receptor beta chains were read from a single sample in a study of technical replicates of blood from a few donors. Sequencing was performed with immunoSEQ multiplex PCR; in TCRdb, only in-frame clones are kept and a portion is missing. Among around 79,000 clones, around 94% were seen once, and the ten largest hold approximately 0.42%. The specimen sequenced was T cells isolated from PBMCs. These receptors were collected from a human donor in good health. Each CDR3 is given with its conserved first and last residue.

j_call,v_call,cdr3_aa
TRBJ2-1,TRBV6-4,CASSDHHSGNEQFF
TRBJ2-3,TRBV10-3,CAISDLQGETRDTQYF
TRBJ1-2,TRBV7-6,CASSFGGSNYGYTF
TRBJ1-2,TRBV6-5,CASSYSEIGTGRGYTF
TRBJ2-7,TRBV6-5,CASSYAGDTYEQYF
TRBJ1-2,TRBV7-2,CASSLDRKHGYTF
TRBJ2-1,TRBV2,CASLGHFYNEQFF
TRBJ2-3,TRBV29-1,CSVIGRGGTDTQYF
TRBJ1-2,TRBV7-9,CASSLDSPGYTF
TRBJ2-7,TRBV19,CASSIGLAASYEQYF
TRBJ1-1,TRBV6-1,CASSERIVDRGLVTEAFF
TRBJ1-2,TRBV2,CASEDIYGYTF
TRBJ1-1,TRBV4-3,CASSQDTVNTEAFF
TRBJ2-1,TRBV19,CASSTRVSLNEQFF
TRBJ1-3,TRBV9,CASSHPLTGQETSSGNTIYF
TRBJ1-1,TRBV19,CASSRQTGGVTEAFF
TRBJ2-1,TRBV19,CASRETSGIIEQFF
TRBJ1-5,TRBV21-1,CASTGILRTGTWDGNQPQHF
TRBJ2-3,TRBV7-3,CASNTGAQDTQYF
TRBJ2-7,TRBV19,CASSITSGVYEQYF
TRBJ1-3,TRBV4-2,CASSPTGGYTIYF
TRBJ2-3,TRBV27,CASSLFIGTDTQYF
TRBJ1-1,TRBV5-1,CASSQSGGAEAFF
TRBJ1-2,TRBV5-8,CASRQRTGGSSYTF
TRBJ2-2,TRBV19,CASSQTSGTGELFF
TRBJ2-7,TRBV7-2,CASSFRDRGSYEQYF
TRBJ2-2,TRBV5-1,CASTMLASNTGELFF